This T cell receptor beta chain was captured by sequencing in a study of T cells in localized non-small cell lung cancer. General observations from the study: Tumor trailed uninvolved adjacent lung in T cell clonality, which peaked there. Patients showing higher blood T cell density tended to see longer overall survival.

Assay used: immunoSEQ multiplex PCR; TCRdb lists only in-frame clones, some missing. The sample lists 2,500 to 3,000 clones, approximately 22% occurring once. Notes on this clone: Its matching antigen is unknown.

The sequenced sample was lung tumor tissue, obtained before any cancer treatment. This TCR was sampled from a woman aged 35 to 70 with stage I lung adenocarcinoma.

In DNA form, the CDR3 reads TGCGCCAGCAGCCACCCCCTCACCGGCACTGAAGCTTTCTTT. Translated: CASSHPLTGTEAFF. The gene calls are TRBV5-1 and TRBJ1-1; D is undetermined. CDR1 and CDR2 from the germline V gene are SGHRS and YFSETQ. The V end was cut by 4 bases, the J end by 4 bases, with 14 bases between. This CDR3 has 14 amino acids. Full variable domain (rest looked up from reference TRBV5-1 and TRBJ1-1): KAGVTQTPRYLIKTRGQQVTLSCSPISGHRSVSWYQQTPGQGLQFLFEYFSETQRNKGNFPGRFSGRQFSNSRSEMNVSTLELGDSALYLCASSHPLTGTEAFFGQGTRLTVV.